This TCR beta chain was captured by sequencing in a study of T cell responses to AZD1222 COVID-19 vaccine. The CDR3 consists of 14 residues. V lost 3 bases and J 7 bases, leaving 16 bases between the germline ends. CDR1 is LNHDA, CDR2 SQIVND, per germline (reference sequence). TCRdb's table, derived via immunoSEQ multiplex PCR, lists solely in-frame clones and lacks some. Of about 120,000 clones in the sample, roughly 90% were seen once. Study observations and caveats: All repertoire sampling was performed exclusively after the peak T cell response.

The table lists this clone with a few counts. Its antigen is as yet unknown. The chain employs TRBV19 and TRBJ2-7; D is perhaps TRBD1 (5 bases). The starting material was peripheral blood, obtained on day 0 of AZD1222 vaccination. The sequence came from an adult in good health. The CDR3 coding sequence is TGTGCCAGTAGTATTAAGTACAGGCCTTGGGAGCAGTACTTC. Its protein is CASSIKYRPWEQYF.